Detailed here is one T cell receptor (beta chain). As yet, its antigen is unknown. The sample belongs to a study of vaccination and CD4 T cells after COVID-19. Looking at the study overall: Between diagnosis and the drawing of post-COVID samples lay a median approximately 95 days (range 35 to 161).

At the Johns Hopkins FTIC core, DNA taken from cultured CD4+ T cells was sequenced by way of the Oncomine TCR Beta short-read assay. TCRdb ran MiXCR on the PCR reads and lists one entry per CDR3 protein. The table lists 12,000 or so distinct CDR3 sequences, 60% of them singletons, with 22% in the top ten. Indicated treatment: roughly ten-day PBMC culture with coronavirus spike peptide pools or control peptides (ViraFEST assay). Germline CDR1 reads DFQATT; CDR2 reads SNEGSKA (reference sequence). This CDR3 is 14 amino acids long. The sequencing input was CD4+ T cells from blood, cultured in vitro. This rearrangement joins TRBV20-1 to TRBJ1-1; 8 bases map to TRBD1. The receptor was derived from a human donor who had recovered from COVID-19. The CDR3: CRIMNGQGVSEAFF. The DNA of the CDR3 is TGCAGGATAATGAACGGACAGGGTGTTTCTGAAGCTTTCTTT.